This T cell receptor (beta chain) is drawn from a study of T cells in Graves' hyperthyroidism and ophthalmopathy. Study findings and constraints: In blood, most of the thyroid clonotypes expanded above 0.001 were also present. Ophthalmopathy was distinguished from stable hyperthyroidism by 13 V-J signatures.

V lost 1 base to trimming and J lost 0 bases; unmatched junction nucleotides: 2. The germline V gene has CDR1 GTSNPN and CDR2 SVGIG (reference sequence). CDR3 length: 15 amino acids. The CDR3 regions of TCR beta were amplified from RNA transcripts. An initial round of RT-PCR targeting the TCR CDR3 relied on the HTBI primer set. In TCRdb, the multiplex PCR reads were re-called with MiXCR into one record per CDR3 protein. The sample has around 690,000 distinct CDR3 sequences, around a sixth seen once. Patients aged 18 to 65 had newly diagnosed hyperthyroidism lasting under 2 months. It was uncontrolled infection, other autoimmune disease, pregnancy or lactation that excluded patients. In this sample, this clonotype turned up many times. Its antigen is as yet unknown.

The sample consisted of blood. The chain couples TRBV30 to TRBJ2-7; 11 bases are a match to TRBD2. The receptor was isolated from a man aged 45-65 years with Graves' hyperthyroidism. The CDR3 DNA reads TGTGCCTGGAGTGACGGGACTAGCGGCTCCTACGAGCAGTACTTC. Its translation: CAWSDGTSGSYEQYF.